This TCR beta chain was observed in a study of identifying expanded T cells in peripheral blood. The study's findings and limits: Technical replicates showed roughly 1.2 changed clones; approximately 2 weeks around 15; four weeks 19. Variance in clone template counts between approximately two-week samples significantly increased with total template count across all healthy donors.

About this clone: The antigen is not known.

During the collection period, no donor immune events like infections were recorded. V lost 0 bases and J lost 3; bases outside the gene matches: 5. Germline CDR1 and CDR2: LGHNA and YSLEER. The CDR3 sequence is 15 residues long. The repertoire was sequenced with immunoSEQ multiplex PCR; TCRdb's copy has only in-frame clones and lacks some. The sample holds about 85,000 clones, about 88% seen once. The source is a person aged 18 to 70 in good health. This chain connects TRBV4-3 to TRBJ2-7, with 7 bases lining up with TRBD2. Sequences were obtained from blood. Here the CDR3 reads CASSQDHLAVYEQYF. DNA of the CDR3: TGCGCCAGCAGCCAAGATCACCTAGCGGTCTACGAGCAGTACTTC.